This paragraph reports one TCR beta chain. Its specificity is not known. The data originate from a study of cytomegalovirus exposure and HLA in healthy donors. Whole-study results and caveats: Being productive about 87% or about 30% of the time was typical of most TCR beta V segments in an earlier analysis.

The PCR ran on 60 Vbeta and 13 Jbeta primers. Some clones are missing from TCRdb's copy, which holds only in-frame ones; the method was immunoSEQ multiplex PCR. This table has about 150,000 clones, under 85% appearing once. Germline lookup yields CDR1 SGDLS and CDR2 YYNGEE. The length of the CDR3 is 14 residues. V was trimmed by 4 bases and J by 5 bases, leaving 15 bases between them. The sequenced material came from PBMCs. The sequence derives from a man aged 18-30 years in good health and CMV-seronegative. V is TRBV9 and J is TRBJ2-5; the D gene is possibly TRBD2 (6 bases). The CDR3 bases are TGTGCCAGCAGCCAGCTAGCGACCGTCGAGACCCAGTACTTC. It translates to CASSQLATVETQYF. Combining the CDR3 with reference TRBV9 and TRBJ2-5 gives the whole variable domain DSGVTQTPKHLITATGQRVTLRCSPRSGDLSVYWYQQSLDQGLQFLIQYYNGEERAKGNILERFSAQQFPDLHSELNLSSLELGDSALYFCASSQLATVETQYFGPGTRLLVL.